Listed below are T cell receptor beta chains from one sample, sequenced in a study of OX40 agonist ivuxolimab in advanced cancers. Some clones are missing from TCRdb's copy, which holds only in-frame ones; the method was immunoSEQ multiplex PCR. The table shows approximately 91,000 clones, with roughly 91% occurring only once. The sequencing used CD4+ or CD8+ T cells sorted from blood, collected in a trial of the OX40 agonist ivuxolimab. The receptors derive from an adult with an advanced solid tumor such as melanoma, head and neck, liver or kidney cancer. Both conserved end residues are part of each CDR3. Fields, in order: D gene, V gene, J gene, clone size, CDR3 protein, CDR3 DNA. A D gene is named only where the DNA matches it firmly. The size field is filled for only some rows; it gives once, few, many or a size class.

D gene: TRBD1
V gene: TRBV11-2
J gene: TRBJ1-1
clone size: .
CDR3 protein: CASSLGRTGGRNTEAFF
CDR3 DNA: TGTGCCAGCAGCTTAGGCCGGACAGGGGGGCGGAACACTGAAGCTTTCTTT

D gene: .
V gene: TRBV30
J gene: TRBJ1-2
clone size: once
CDR3 protein: CAWTVKGRDSNYGYTF
CDR3 DNA: TGTGCCTGGACGGTCAAGGGCCGTGACTCTAACTATGGCTACACCTTC

D gene: .
V gene: TRBV20-1
J gene: TRBJ1-1
clone size: .
CDR3 protein: CSASGAAEAFF
CDR3 DNA: TGCAGTGCTAGCGGGGCGGCGGAAGCTTTCTTT

D gene: .
V gene: TRBV7-9
J gene: TRBJ2-7
clone size: once
CDR3 protein: CASSFRGSTLYEQYF
CDR3 DNA: TGTGCCAGCAGCTTTAGGGGCAGTACACTCTACGAGCAGTACTTC

D gene: .
V gene: TRBV19
J gene: TRBJ2-6
clone size: .
CDR3 protein: CASSTGMSGANVLTF
CDR3 DNA: TGTGCCAGTAGTACAGGCATGTCTGGGGCCAACGTCCTGACTTTC

D gene: TRBD1
V gene: TRBV2
J gene: TRBJ1-4
clone size: few
CDR3 protein: CASSSDRGGEKLFF
CDR3 DNA: TGTGCCAGCAGTTCCGACAGGGGCGGTGAAAAACTGTTTTTT

D gene: TRBD1
V gene: TRBV7-6
J gene: TRBJ1-2
clone size: .
CDR3 protein: CASSKETGGLGGYTF
CDR3 DNA: TGTGCCAGCAGTAAAGAAACAGGGGGCTTGGGTGGCTACACCTTC

D gene: .
V gene: TRBV5-1
J gene: TRBJ1-2
clone size: .
CDR3 protein: CASSTAERTVNYGYTF
CDR3 DNA: TGCGCCAGCAGCACAGCAGAACGGACGGTCAACTATGGCTACACCTTC

D gene: TRBD1
V gene: TRBV5-6
J gene: TRBJ1-5
clone size: once
CDR3 protein: CASSLDRGTQPQHF
CDR3 DNA: TGTGCCAGCAGCTTGGACAGGGGAACCCAGCCCCAGCATTTT

D gene: .
V gene: TRBV19
J gene: TRBJ1-1
clone size: once
CDR3 protein: CASSLQDGNTEAFF
CDR3 DNA: TGTGCCAGTAGTCTCCAGGACGGGAACACTGAAGCTTTCTTT

D gene: .
V gene: TRBV5-1
J gene: TRBJ1-2
clone size: .
CDR3 protein: CASSLDRSGYTF
CDR3 DNA: TGCGCCAGCAGCTTGGATCGAAGTGGCTACACCTTC

D gene: .
V gene: TRBV5-3
J gene: TRBJ2-2
clone size: .
CDR3 protein: CARSLGGGATGELFF
CDR3 DNA: TGTGCCAGAAGCCTTGGAGGTGGGGCCACCGGGGAGCTGTTTTTT

D gene: .
V gene: TRBV19
J gene: TRBJ1-3
clone size: .
CDR3 protein: CASSGRGKTGNTIYF
CDR3 DNA: TGTGCCAGTAGTGGTCGGGGGAAGACTGGAAACACCATATATTTT

D gene: .
V gene: TRBV6-1
J gene: TRBJ2-1
clone size: .
CDR3 protein: CASSWLGEQFF
CDR3 DNA: TGTGCCAGCAGTTGGCTAGGTGAGCAGTTCTTC

D gene: .
V gene: TRBV4-2
J gene: TRBJ1-1
clone size: .
CDR3 protein: CASSREGMNTEAFF
CDR3 DNA: TGTGCCAGCAGCCGAGAGGGAATGAACACTGAAGCTTTCTTT

D gene: .
V gene: TRBV7-2
J gene: TRBJ1-2
clone size: .
CDR3 protein: CASSLENTGSYGYTF
CDR3 DNA: TGTGCCAGCAGCTTGGAGAATACAGGGTCCTATGGCTACACCTTC

D gene: TRBD1
V gene: TRBV7-2
J gene: TRBJ1-2
clone size: .
CDR3 protein: CASSTRDRGLSYGYTF
CDR3 DNA: TGTGCCAGCAGCACTCGGGACAGGGGCCTTTCCTATGGCTACACCTTC

D gene: .
V gene: TRBV6-1
J gene: TRBJ1-1
clone size: .
CDR3 protein: CASSGGGVTEAFF
CDR3 DNA: TGTGCCAGCAGTGGGGGAGGTGTCACTGAAGCTTTCTTT

D gene: .
V gene: TRBV4-3
J gene: TRBJ1-2
clone size: .
CDR3 protein: CASSPASGPGVEDTF
CDR3 DNA: TGCGCCAGCAGCCCTGCCTCCGGGCCCGGGGTTGAGGACACCTTC

D gene: TRBD1
V gene: TRBV5-1
J gene: TRBJ1-1
clone size: .
CDR3 protein: CATRGLDTEAFF
CDR3 DNA: TGCGCCACCAGGGGGCTTGACACTGAAGCTTTCTTT

D gene: .
V gene: TRBV4-3
J gene: TRBJ2-3
clone size: .
CDR3 protein: CASSQAGRTTDTQYF
CDR3 DNA: TGCGCCAGCAGCCAGGCGGGACGGACCACAGATACGCAGTATTTT

D gene: .
V gene: TRBV5-6
J gene: TRBJ2-7
clone size: .
CDR3 protein: CASSRNYEQYF
CDR3 DNA: TGTGCCAGCAGCCGTAACTACGAGCAGTACTTC

D gene: .
V gene: TRBV5-1
J gene: TRBJ1-1
clone size: .
CDR3 protein: CASSSMGGSTEAFF
CDR3 DNA: TGCGCCAGCAGCTCTATGGGGGGATCCACTGAAGCTTTCTTT

D gene: .
V gene: TRBV14
J gene: TRBJ2-5
clone size: .
CDR3 protein: CASSQDVQRRETQYF
CDR3 DNA: TGTGCCAGCAGCCAAGACGTCCAGCGACGGGAGACCCAGTACTTC

D gene: TRBD1
V gene: TRBV18
J gene: TRBJ1-1
clone size: .
CDR3 protein: CASSDTGGRDTEAFF
CDR3 DNA: TGTGCCAGCTCAGATACAGGGGGACGGGACACTGAAGCTTTCTTT

D gene: TRBD1
V gene: TRBV7-7
J gene: TRBJ2-7
clone size: .
CDR3 protein: CASSEGTGGKGEQYF
CDR3 DNA: TGTGCTAGCAGCGAGGGGACAGGGGGCAAGGGTGAGCAGTACTTC

D gene: .
V gene: TRBV7-9
J gene: TRBJ1-1
clone size: .
CDR3 protein: CASSLVPSNTEAFF
CDR3 DNA: TGTGCCAGCAGCTTGGTACCGTCGAACACTGAAGCTTTCTTT

D gene: .
V gene: TRBV11-2
J gene: TRBJ1-2
clone size: .
CDR3 protein: CASSLEGTANYGYTF
CDR3 DNA: TGTGCCAGCAGCTTAGAAGGGACGGCTAACTATGGCTACACCTTC

D gene: .
V gene: TRBV29-1
J gene: TRBJ1-3
clone size: .
CDR3 protein: CSVAPHGNTIYF
CDR3 DNA: TGCAGCGTTGCTCCTCATGGAAACACCATATATTTT

D gene: .
V gene: TRBV9
J gene: TRBJ1-1
clone size: once
CDR3 protein: CASQPGDNLNTEAFF
CDR3 DNA: TGTGCCAGTCAGCCCGGAGACAACCTTAACACTGAAGCTTTCTTT

D gene: TRBD1
V gene: TRBV6-5
J gene: TRBJ1-1
clone size: .
CDR3 protein: CASSYPQTGGGTEAFF
CDR3 DNA: TGTGCCAGCAGTTACCCACAGACAGGGGGAGGCACTGAAGCTTTCTTT

D gene: TRBD1
V gene: TRBV18
J gene: TRBJ1-1
clone size: .
CDR3 protein: CASSRGTGWDEAFF
CDR3 DNA: TGTGCCAGCTCGCGCGGGACAGGGTGGGATGAAGCTTTCTTT

D gene: TRBD2
V gene: TRBV2
J gene: TRBJ2-7
clone size: .
CDR3 protein: CASSGEGYEQYF
CDR3 DNA: TGTGCCAGCAGTGGGGAGGGCTACGAGCAGTACTTC

D gene: .
V gene: TRBV9
J gene: TRBJ1-6
clone size: few
CDR3 protein: CASSVGGGNNSPLHF
CDR3 DNA: TGTGCCAGCAGCGTAGGCGGAGGGAATAATTCACCCCTCCACTTT

D gene: .
V gene: TRBV29-1
J gene: TRBJ1-4
clone size: .
CDR3 protein: CSVAAGLGSEKLFF
CDR3 DNA: TGCAGCGTGGCTGCGGGTTTAGGTTCTGAAAAACTGTTTTTT

D gene: .
V gene: TRBV6-1
J gene: TRBJ1-1
clone size: .
CDR3 protein: CASSFRTNTEAFF
CDR3 DNA: TGTGCCAGCAGTTTCAGGACAAACACTGAAGCTTTCTTT

D gene: .
V gene: TRBV21-1
J gene: TRBJ1-4
clone size: .
CDR3 protein: CASSKGRGGRKLFF
CDR3 DNA: TGTGCCAGCAGCAAAGGCAGGGGTGGGCGGAAACTGTTTTTT

D gene: .
V gene: TRBV7-9
J gene: TRBJ1-5
clone size: .
CDR3 protein: CASSLEQNNQPQHF
CDR3 DNA: TGTGCCAGCAGCTTAGAACAGAATAATCAGCCCCAGCATTTT

D gene: .
V gene: TRBV28
J gene: TRBJ2-1
clone size: .
CDR3 protein: CASNNPGLSSYNEQFF
CDR3 DNA: TGTGCCAGCAACAACCCGGGCCTTAGCTCCTACAATGAGCAGTTCTTC

D gene: .
V gene: TRBV7-9
J gene: TRBJ1-1
clone size: .
CDR3 protein: CASSQGVNTEAFF
CDR3 DNA: TGTGCCAGCAGCCAGGGCGTGAACACTGAAGCTTTCTTT

D gene: .
V gene: TRBV6-5
J gene: TRBJ1-3
clone size: .
CDR3 protein: CASSYSGSGNTIYF
CDR3 DNA: TGTGCCAGCAGTTACTCAGGGTCTGGAAACACCATATATTTT

D gene: .
V gene: TRBV5-4
J gene: TRBJ2-2
clone size: .
CDR3 protein: CASSLSQTNTGELFF
CDR3 DNA: TGTGCCAGCAGCTTGTCGCAGACGAACACCGGGGAGCTGTTTTTT

D gene: .
V gene: TRBV5-4
J gene: TRBJ1-3
clone size: .
CDR3 protein: CASSLDQASGNTIYF
CDR3 DNA: TGTGCCAGCAGCTTGGATCAGGCCTCTGGAAACACCATATATTTT

D gene: .
V gene: TRBV9
J gene: TRBJ1-2
clone size: .
CDR3 protein: CASTREGVGYTF
CDR3 DNA: TGTGCCAGCACCCGGGAAGGGGTGGGCTACACCTTC

D gene: TRBD1
V gene: TRBV11-2
J gene: TRBJ1-2
clone size: .
CDR3 protein: CASSSRQGAMANYGYTF
CDR3 DNA: TGTGCCAGCAGCTCCCGACAGGGGGCTATGGCTAACTATGGCTACACCTTC

D gene: .
V gene: TRBV5-1
J gene: TRBJ2-5
clone size: .
CDR3 protein: CASSLKEETQYF
CDR3 DNA: TGCGCCAGCAGCTTGAAAGAAGAGACCCAGTACTTC

D gene: .
V gene: TRBV6-1
J gene: TRBJ1-1
clone size: once
CDR3 protein: CASSHRSGRDTEAFF
CDR3 DNA: TGTGCCAGCTCCCACCGTTCAGGCCGAGACACTGAAGCTTTCTTT

D gene: TRBD2
V gene: TRBV5-4
J gene: TRBJ2-7
clone size: .
CDR3 protein: CASSSRTSGAYEQYF
CDR3 DNA: TGTGCCAGCAGCTCTCGGACTAGCGGGGCCTACGAGCAGTACTTC

D gene: TRBD1
V gene: TRBV27
J gene: TRBJ2-2
clone size: .
CDR3 protein: CASTPREQGPGELFF
CDR3 DNA: TGTGCCAGCACCCCCCGGGAACAGGGGCCCGGGGAGCTGTTTTTT

D gene: TRBD1
V gene: TRBV7-9
J gene: TRBJ2-5
clone size: .
CDR3 protein: CAWGGQGLETQYF
CDR3 DNA: TGTGCCTGGGGGGGACAGGGGTTGGAGACCCAGTACTTC

D gene: TRBD1
V gene: TRBV4-3
J gene: TRBJ1-2
clone size: .
CDR3 protein: CASSQTQGSYGYTF
CDR3 DNA: TGCGCCAGCAGCCAAACACAGGGGAGCTATGGCTACACCTTC